These T cell receptor beta chains were read from a single sample in a study of T-cell reconstitution after alpha-beta-depleted transplantation in children. TCRdb reanalysed the PCR reads using MiXCR and keeps one entry per CDR3 protein. The data contain some 550,000 distinct CDR3 sequences, 15% to 20% of them singletons. The sample was PBMCs from the stem cell graft donor, taken from the stem cell graft. The receptors derive from a human donor who donated a stem cell graft to a child with acute lymphoblastic leukemia. The CDR3 runs from the conserved cysteine through the conserved F or W. Fields, in order: J gene, clone size, D gene, V gene, CDR3 DNA, CDR3 protein. D genes are given only for firm matches. Part of the rows lack a size; the others show once, few, many or a class for expanded clones.

J gene: TRBJ2-7; clone size: many; D gene: .; V gene: TRBV5-1; CDR3 DNA: TGCGCCAGCAGCTTTGCCCAAGGCCCCTACGAGCAGTACTTC; CDR3 protein: CASSFAQGPYEQYF
J gene: TRBJ2-7; clone size: .; D gene: TRBD2; V gene: TRBV9; CDR3 DNA: TGTGCCAGCAGCGCCCAGGTAGCGGGAGAATACGAGCAGTACTTC; CDR3 protein: CASSAQVAGEYEQYF
J gene: TRBJ2-3; clone size: many; D gene: .; V gene: TRBV2; CDR3 DNA: TGTGCCAGCAGTAAGACCGCCTATACGCAGTATTTT; CDR3 protein: CASSKTAYTQYF
J gene: TRBJ2-5; clone size: few; D gene: TRBD2; V gene: TRBV6-2/TRBV6-3; CDR3 DNA: TGTGCCAGCAGTTACTGGTCAGGGGTAGCGGGGGACTACCAAGAGACCCAGTACTTC; CDR3 protein: CASSYWSGVAGDYQETQYF
J gene: TRBJ1-1; clone size: .; D gene: TRBD1; V gene: TRBV5-1; CDR3 DNA: TGCGCCAGCAGCGAGACAGGGGGGGAGAACACTGAAGCTTTCTTT; CDR3 protein: CASSETGGENTEAFF
J gene: TRBJ2-7; clone size: few; D gene: .; V gene: TRBV7-9; CDR3 DNA: TGTGCCAGCAGCAACGGACCCCAGCAGTACTTC; CDR3 protein: CASSNGPQQYF
J gene: TRBJ1-5; clone size: few; D gene: .; V gene: TRBV7-9; CDR3 DNA: TGTGCCAGCAGCTCCTGGGGGGAAGGCAATCAGCCCCAGCATTTT; CDR3 protein: CASSSWGEGNQPQHF
J gene: TRBJ2-1; clone size: few; D gene: TRBD2; V gene: TRBV24-1; CDR3 DNA: TGTGCCACCAGCTCCAATCCCCCAGCGGGAGGGTACAATGAGCAGTTCTTC; CDR3 protein: CATSSNPPAGGYNEQFF
J gene: TRBJ1-1; clone size: .; D gene: .; V gene: TRBV5-1; CDR3 DNA: TGCGCCAGCAGCTTCCGGGACGGTCTACGGGACACTGAAGCTTTCTTT; CDR3 protein: CASSFRDGLRDTEAFF
J gene: TRBJ2-3; clone size: few; D gene: TRBD2; V gene: TRBV12-3/TRBV12-4; CDR3 DNA: TGTGCCAGCAGTTACGTAGCGGGAGATACGCAGTATTTT; CDR3 protein: CASSYVAGDTQYF
J gene: TRBJ2-1; clone size: few; D gene: .; V gene: TRBV6-6; CDR3 DNA: TGTGCCAGCAGTTTGGACCAGTACAATGAGCAGTTCTTC; CDR3 protein: CASSLDQYNEQFF
J gene: TRBJ2-7; clone size: few; D gene: .; V gene: TRBV12-3/TRBV12-4; CDR3 DNA: TGTGCCAGCAGTTTTAGTGCGGAGCGCCTCTCCTACGAGCAGTACTTC; CDR3 protein: CASSFSAERLSYEQYF
J gene: TRBJ1-2; clone size: .; D gene: .; V gene: TRBV3-1; CDR3 DNA: TGTGCCAGCAGCCAAGATTTGCACAGGGCCAACTATGGCTACACCTTC; CDR3 protein: CASSQDLHRANYGYTF
J gene: TRBJ1-2; clone size: once; D gene: .; V gene: TRBV11-3; CDR3 DNA: TGTGCCAGCAGCTTAGATCCAACAGGGTGTGGCTACACCTTC; CDR3 protein: CASSLDPTGCGYTF
J gene: TRBJ1-2; clone size: .; D gene: TRBD1; V gene: TRBV12-3/TRBV12-4; CDR3 DNA: TGTGCCAGCAGTTTAACCGGGACAGGGAAGGGGTATGGCTACACCTTC; CDR3 protein: CASSLTGTGKGYGYTF
J gene: TRBJ2-1; clone size: few; D gene: .; V gene: TRBV5-1; CDR3 DNA: TGCGCCAGCAGCGGCAGGGTGTTTGAACAGTTCTTC; CDR3 protein: CASSGRVFEQFF
J gene: TRBJ2-1; clone size: few; D gene: TRBD2; V gene: TRBV9; CDR3 DNA: TGTGCCAGCAGCGTCAGCGGGGTCGCCTACAATGAGCAGTTCTTC; CDR3 protein: CASSVSGVAYNEQFF
J gene: TRBJ2-1; clone size: .; D gene: TRBD2; V gene: TRBV5-1; CDR3 DNA: TGCGCCAGCAGCTTAATGACTAGCGGAGGCAATGAGCAGTTCTTC; CDR3 protein: CASSLMTSGGNEQFF
J gene: TRBJ1-2; clone size: few; D gene: .; V gene: TRBV7-9; CDR3 DNA: TGTGCCAGCAGCCCAGTGGGGACGCTACCCTATGGCTACACCTTC; CDR3 protein: CASSPVGTLPYGYTF
J gene: TRBJ2-7; clone size: .; D gene: .; V gene: TRBV4-3; CDR3 DNA: TGCGCCAGCAGCCATACAGGATCCCTACCCTACGAGCAGTACTTC; CDR3 protein: CASSHTGSLPYEQYF
J gene: TRBJ2-7; clone size: .; D gene: TRBD2; V gene: TRBV20-1; CDR3 DNA: TGCAGTGCTAGAGAGCTAGCGGGAGGGCTGAGGGAGCAGTACTTC; CDR3 protein: CSARELAGGLREQYF
J gene: TRBJ2-5; clone size: few; D gene: .; V gene: TRBV29-1; CDR3 DNA: TGCAGCGTTCCCTGGGGGGAGACCCAGTACTTC; CDR3 protein: CSVPWGETQYF
J gene: TRBJ1-1; clone size: .; D gene: .; V gene: TRBV29-1; CDR3 DNA: TGCAGCGTTGGCGAGGGGTGGGGCGCTGAAGCTTTCTTT; CDR3 protein: CSVGEGWGAEAFF
J gene: TRBJ1-1; clone size: .; D gene: .; V gene: TRBV29-1; CDR3 DNA: TGCAGCGTTGATAACAGGGCCACTGAAGCTTTCTTT; CDR3 protein: CSVDNRATEAFF
J gene: TRBJ2-4; clone size: .; D gene: .; V gene: TRBV12-3/TRBV12-4; CDR3 DNA: TGTGCCAGCAGTTTATGGGGGCTCGGGGACATTCAGTACTTC; CDR3 protein: CASSLWGLGDIQYF
J gene: TRBJ2-1; clone size: few; D gene: .; V gene: TRBV5-5; CDR3 DNA: TGTGCCAGCAGCTTGGAGAGCGTGTCCGCGGGGCAGTTCTTC; CDR3 protein: CASSLESVSAGQFF
J gene: TRBJ2-4; clone size: many; D gene: .; V gene: TRBV10-2; CDR3 DNA: TGCGCCAGCAGTGAGTCGGCAGGGGTTCAGTACTTC; CDR3 protein: CASSESAGVQYF
J gene: TRBJ2-7; clone size: few; D gene: TRBD2; V gene: TRBV7-8; CDR3 DNA: TGTGCCAGCAGCTTACGGCGGCGACTAGCGGGATCCTACGAGCAGTACTTC; CDR3 protein: CASSLRRRLAGSYEQYF
J gene: TRBJ2-1; clone size: few; D gene: .; V gene: TRBV3-1; CDR3 DNA: TGTGCCAGCAGCCAAGCACTGGCCCCTTTGGGGGACGGCACCTACAATGAGCAGTTCTTC; CDR3 protein: CASSQALAPLGDGTYNEQFF
J gene: TRBJ2-1; clone size: .; D gene: .; V gene: TRBV12-5; CDR3 DNA: TGTGCTAGTTGTGCGGGATTCCTGAATGAGCAGTTCTTC; CDR3 protein: CASCAGFLNEQFF
J gene: TRBJ2-1; clone size: .; D gene: TRBD1; V gene: TRBV12-3/TRBV12-4; CDR3 DNA: TGTGCCAGCAGTCCCCCGATGACAGGGGCCGGGGGTGAGCAGTTCTTC; CDR3 protein: CASSPPMTGAGGEQFF
J gene: TRBJ1-5; clone size: few; D gene: .; V gene: TRBV20-1; CDR3 DNA: TGCAGTGCTAGAGAGGGAGGGGCGGGTCAGCCCCAGCATTTT; CDR3 protein: CSAREGGAGQPQHF
J gene: TRBJ2-1; clone size: .; D gene: .; V gene: TRBV12-3/TRBV12-4; CDR3 DNA: TGTGCCAGCAGAGAAGGGACAAGGGCCGGTGTAGGGCAGTTCTTC; CDR3 protein: CASREGTRAGVGQFF
J gene: TRBJ2-7; clone size: few; D gene: TRBD1; V gene: TRBV7-8; CDR3 DNA: TGTGCCAGCAGCTTAGTAGTCATCCCACTGGACAGGGTCTACGAGCAGTACTTC; CDR3 protein: CASSLVVIPLDRVYEQYF
J gene: TRBJ1-5; clone size: few; D gene: TRBD1; V gene: TRBV3-1; CDR3 DNA: TGTGCCAGCAGCCGCACAGGGGAAGTTCAGCCCCAGCATTTT; CDR3 protein: CASSRTGEVQPQHF
J gene: TRBJ1-2; clone size: few; D gene: .; V gene: TRBV27; CDR3 DNA: TGTGCCAGCAGGGACAGTCGAGGCCCATATAGTGGCTACACCTTC; CDR3 protein: CASRDSRGPYSGYTF
J gene: TRBJ2-3; clone size: .; D gene: TRBD2; V gene: TRBV10-3; CDR3 DNA: TGTGCCATCAGTGAGGATCTAGCGGGAGGGAGCACAGATACGCAGTATTTT; CDR3 protein: CAISEDLAGGSTDTQYF
J gene: TRBJ2-1; clone size: .; D gene: TRBD2; V gene: TRBV7-9; CDR3 DNA: TGTGCCAGCAGCTACCGGACTAGCGGGAGGGCGAGCAATGAGCAGTTCTTC; CDR3 protein: CASSYRTSGRASNEQFF
J gene: TRBJ2-6; clone size: few; D gene: TRBD1; V gene: TRBV30; CDR3 DNA: TGTGCCTCGAGGGGACAGGGGACCGGGGCCAACGTCCTGACTTTC; CDR3 protein: CASRGQGTGANVLTF
J gene: TRBJ1-5; clone size: .; D gene: .; V gene: TRBV4-1; CDR3 DNA: TGCGCCAGCAGCCAAGAACAGAACAATCAGCCCCAGCATTTT; CDR3 protein: CASSQEQNNQPQHF
J gene: TRBJ1-1; clone size: few; D gene: TRBD1; V gene: TRBV29-1; CDR3 DNA: TGCAGCGTTGAAGAGACAGGGGTAGCTTTCTTT; CDR3 protein: CSVEETGVAFF
J gene: TRBJ1-1; clone size: once; D gene: .; V gene: TRBV12-3/TRBV12-4; CDR3 DNA: TGTGCCAGCAGTTTTCGGGGGGGCGGAATAGAAGCTTTCTTT; CDR3 protein: CASSFRGGGIEAFF
J gene: TRBJ2-7; clone size: few; D gene: TRBD1; V gene: TRBV4-1; CDR3 DNA: TGCGCCAGCAGCCAGACAGGGGCAGCCTACGAGCAGTACTTC; CDR3 protein: CASSQTGAAYEQYF
J gene: TRBJ2-5; clone size: .; D gene: TRBD2; V gene: TRBV7-2; CDR3 DNA: TGTGCCAGCAGCTTAGTAGGCGGGAGCCCCCAAGAGACCCAGTACTTC; CDR3 protein: CASSLVGGSPQETQYF
J gene: TRBJ1-6; clone size: few; D gene: .; V gene: TRBV6-5; CDR3 DNA: TGTGCCAGCAGTTACTTCGTCGGGTCACCCCTCCACTTT; CDR3 protein: CASSYFVGSPLHF
J gene: TRBJ2-3; clone size: few; D gene: .; V gene: TRBV20-1; CDR3 DNA: TGCAGTGCTACCGACAGTCCCACAGATACGCAGTATTTT; CDR3 protein: CSATDSPTDTQYF